The next 9 T cell receptor beta chains were all read from a single sample in a study of cytomegalovirus exposure and HLA in healthy donors. The primer mix had 60 Vbeta and 13 Jbeta primers. Some clones are missing from TCRdb's copy, which holds only in-frame ones; the method was immunoSEQ multiplex PCR. Of roughly 130,000 clones listed, 80% are singletons. Sequencing was performed on PBMCs. Source of these receptors: a man aged 30-40 years in good health and CMV-seronegative.

In its sample, this clone was seen once. V and J are TRBV6-1 and TRBJ2-7; D possibly corresponds to TRBD1 (6 bases). Germline CDR1 is MNHNS and CDR2 is SASEGT. V lost 8 bases, J lost 5 bases, and 13 bases lay in between. The CDR3 is made up of 12 amino acids. Here the CDR3 DNA reads TGTGCCAGCTCGGACAGTTCCCACGAGCAGTACTTC. Encoded protein: CASSDSSHEQYF.

The sample holds a few counts of this clone. The chain carries TRBV5-6 and TRBJ2-5, with 7 bases matching TRBD1. The CDR3 spans 14 residues. Germline V CDR1 and CDR2: SGHDT, YYEEEE. V lost 1 base and J lost 5; bases outside the gene matches: 5. CDR3: CASSLWGQRETQYF. CDR3 in DNA: TGTGCCAGCAGCTTGTGGGGACAGAGGGAGACCCAGTACTTC.

The rearrangement uses TRBV5-4 and TRBJ2-7; perhaps TRBD2 as D (5 bases). Between the trimmed V and J ends, which lost 3 bases and 3 bases, there was a span of 19 bases. CDR1 and CDR2 (germline): SGHNT, YYREEE (reference sequence). The CDR3 runs 16 residues. The CDR3 loop is CASSSWRYGINYEQYF. CDR3 DNA: TGTGCCAGCAGCTCTTGGAGGTACGGGATAAACTACGAGCAGTACTTC.

The chain recombines TRBV5-1 with TRBJ1-5; no clear D gene. CDR1 SGHRS and CDR2 YFSETQ come from the germline V gene. This CDR3 has 11 amino acids. The CDR3 DNA is TGCTCCTACATGGGGAGGCAGCCCCAGCATTTT. Protein: CSYMGRQPQHF.

The V and J genes are TRBV6-4 and TRBJ2-1, with TRBD2 identical over 8 bases. Per germline, CDR1 MRHNA and CDR2 SNTAGT. V was clipped by 2 bases and J by 8 bases; unmatched bases: 11. The CDR3 is 16 amino acids. CDR3 loop: CASSDEPGGPVDEQFF. The DNA of the CDR3 is TGTGCCAGCAGTGACGAACCGGGGGGGCCTGTCGATGAGCAGTTCTTC.

The V gene is TRBV28, the J gene TRBJ1-5, with a weak D call TRBD1 (5 bases). CDR1 MDHEN and CDR2 SYDVKM come from the germline V gene. Trimming removed 9 bases at V and 2 bases at J, with 14 bases between. CDR3 length equals 14 residues. CDR3 protein: CASYSQGGNQPQHF. CDR3 bases: TGTGCCAGTTATAGTCAGGGTGGCAATCAGCCCCAGCATTTT. The full variable domain, in which reference TRBV28 and TRBJ1-5 provide the parts outside the CDR3, is DVKVTQSSRYLVKRTGEKVFLECVQDMDHENMFWYRQDPGLGLRLIYFSYDVKMKEKGDIPEGYSVSREKKERFSLILESASTNQTSMYLCASYSQGGNQPQHFGDGTRLSIL.

This clone showed up just once. The J gene is TRBJ2-6, the V gene TRBV19, with unresolved D. Germline assignment: CDR1 LNHDA and CDR2 SQIVND (reference sequence). The CDR3 runs 13 residues. Trimming shortened V by 8 bases and J by 1 base, and 6 bases separated the two germline ends. The CDR3 DNA sequence: TGTGCCAGTCATCGGTCTGGGGCCAACGTCCTGACTTTC. Translation: CASHRSGANVLTF.

The chain recombines TRBV4-2 with TRBJ2-7; 9 bases match TRBD1. The CDR3 totals 18 residues. From germline, CDR1 is LGHNA and CDR2 YNFKEQ. Trimming removed 4 bases from V and 4 bases from J; junction bases left unmatched: 17. The chain's CDR3 is CASSPKRTGDMREYEQYF. The DNA for the CDR3 is TGTGCCAGCAGCCCCAAGAGGACAGGGGATATGCGGGAATACGAGCAGTACTTC.

The chain couples TRBV15 to TRBJ1-1, with TRBD1 identical over 8 bases. CDR1 is LNHNV, CDR2 YYDKDF, per germline (reference sequence). The J segment lost 8 bases and the V segment lost 3 bases, leaving 11 bases of the junction unmatched. The CDR3 runs to 15 residues. The CDR3 region is CATSRPSTGAREAFF. The DNA of the CDR3 is TGTGCCACCAGCAGGCCCTCGACAGGGGCAAGAGAAGCTTTCTTT.